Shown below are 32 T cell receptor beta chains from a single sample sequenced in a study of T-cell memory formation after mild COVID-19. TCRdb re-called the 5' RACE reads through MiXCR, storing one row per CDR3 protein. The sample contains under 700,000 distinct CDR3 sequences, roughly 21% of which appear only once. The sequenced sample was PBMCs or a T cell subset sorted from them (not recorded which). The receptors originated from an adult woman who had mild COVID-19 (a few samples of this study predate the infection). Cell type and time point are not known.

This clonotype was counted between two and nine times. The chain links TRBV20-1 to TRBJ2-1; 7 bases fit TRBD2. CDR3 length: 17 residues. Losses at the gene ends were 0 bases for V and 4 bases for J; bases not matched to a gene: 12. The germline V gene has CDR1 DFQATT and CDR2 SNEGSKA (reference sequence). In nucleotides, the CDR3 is TGCAGTGCTAGAGATAGAGCTTTAGCGGGCCCTTACAATGAGCAGTTCTTC. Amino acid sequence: CSARDRALAGPYNEQFF.

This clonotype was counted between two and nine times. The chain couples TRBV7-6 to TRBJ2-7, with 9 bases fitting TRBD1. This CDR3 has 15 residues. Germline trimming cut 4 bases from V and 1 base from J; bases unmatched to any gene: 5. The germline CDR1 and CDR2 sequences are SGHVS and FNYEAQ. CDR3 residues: CASSSGDRDSYEQYF. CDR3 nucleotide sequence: TGTGCCAGCAGCTCGGGGGACAGGGATTCCTACGAGCAGTACTTC.

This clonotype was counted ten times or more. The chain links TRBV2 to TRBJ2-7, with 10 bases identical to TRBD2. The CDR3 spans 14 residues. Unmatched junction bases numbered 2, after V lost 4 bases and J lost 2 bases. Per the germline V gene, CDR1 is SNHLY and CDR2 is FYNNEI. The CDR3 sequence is CASSVGTSAYEQYF. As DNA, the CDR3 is TGTGCCAGCAGTGTAGGGACTAGCGCCTACGAGCAGTACTTC.

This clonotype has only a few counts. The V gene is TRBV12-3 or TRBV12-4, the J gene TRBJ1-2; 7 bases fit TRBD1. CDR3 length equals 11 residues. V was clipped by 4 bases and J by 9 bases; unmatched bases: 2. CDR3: CASSSGQRYTF. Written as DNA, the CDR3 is TGTGCCAGCAGTTCGGGACAGCGCTACACCTTC.

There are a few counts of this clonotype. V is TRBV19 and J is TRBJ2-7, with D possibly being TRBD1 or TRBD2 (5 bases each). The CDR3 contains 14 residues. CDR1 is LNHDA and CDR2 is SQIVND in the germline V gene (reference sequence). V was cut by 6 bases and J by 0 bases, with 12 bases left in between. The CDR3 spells CASSGLGASYEQYF. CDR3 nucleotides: TGTGCCAGTAGCGGCCTCGGGGCCTCCTACGAGCAGTACTTC.

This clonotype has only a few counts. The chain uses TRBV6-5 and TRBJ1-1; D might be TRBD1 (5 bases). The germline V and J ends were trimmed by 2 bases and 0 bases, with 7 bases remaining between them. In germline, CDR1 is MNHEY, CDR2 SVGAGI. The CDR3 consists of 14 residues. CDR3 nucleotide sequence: TGTGCCAGCAGTTACGCAGGGATGAACACTGAAGCTTTCTTT. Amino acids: CASSYAGMNTEAFF.

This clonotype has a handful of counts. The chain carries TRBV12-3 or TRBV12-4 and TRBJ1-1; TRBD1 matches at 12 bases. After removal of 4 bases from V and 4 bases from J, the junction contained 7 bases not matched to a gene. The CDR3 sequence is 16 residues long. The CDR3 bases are TGTGCCAGCAGTTCCATTCCGGGACAGGGGGCCACTGAAGCTTTCTTT. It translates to CASSSIPGQGATEAFF.

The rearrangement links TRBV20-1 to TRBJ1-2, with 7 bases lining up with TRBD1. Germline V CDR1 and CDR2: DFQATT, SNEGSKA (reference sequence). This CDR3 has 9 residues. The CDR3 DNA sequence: TGCCAGGGGGACTATGGCTACACCTTC. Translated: CQGDYGYTF.

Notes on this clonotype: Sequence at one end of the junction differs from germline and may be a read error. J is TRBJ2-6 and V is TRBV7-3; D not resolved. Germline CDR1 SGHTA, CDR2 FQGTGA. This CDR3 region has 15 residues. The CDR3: CSSSLAGSGANVLTF. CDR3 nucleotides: TGTTCCAGCAGCTTAGCTGGATCTGGGGCCAACGTCCTGACTTTC.

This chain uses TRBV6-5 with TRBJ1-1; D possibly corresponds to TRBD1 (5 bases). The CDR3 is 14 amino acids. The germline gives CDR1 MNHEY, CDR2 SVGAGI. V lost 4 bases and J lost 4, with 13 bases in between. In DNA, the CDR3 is TGTGCCAGCAGTTGGTCCTCCGGGGGCACTGAAGCTTTCTTT. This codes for CASSWSSGGTEAFF.

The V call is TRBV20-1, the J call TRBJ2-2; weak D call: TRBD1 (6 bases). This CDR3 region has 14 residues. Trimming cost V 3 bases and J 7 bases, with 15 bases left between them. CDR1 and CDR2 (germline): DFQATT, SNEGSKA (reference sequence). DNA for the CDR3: TGCAGTGCTAGTCGCCAGGGGATTGACGGGGAGCTGTTTTTT. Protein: CSASRQGIDGELFF.

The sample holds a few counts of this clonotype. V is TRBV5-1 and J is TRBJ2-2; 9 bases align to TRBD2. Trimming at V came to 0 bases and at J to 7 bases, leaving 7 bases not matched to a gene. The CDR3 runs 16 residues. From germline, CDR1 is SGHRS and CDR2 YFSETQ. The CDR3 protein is CASSLGLAGVRGELFF. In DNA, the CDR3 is TGCGCCAGCAGCTTGGGTTTAGCGGGAGTTCGCGGGGAGCTGTTTTTT. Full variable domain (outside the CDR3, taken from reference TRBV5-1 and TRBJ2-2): KAGVTQTPRYLIKTRGQQVTLSCSPISGHRSVSWYQQTPGQGLQFLFEYFSETQRNKGNFPGRFSGRQFSNSRSEMNVSTLELGDSALYLCASSLGLAGVRGELFFGEGSRLTVL.

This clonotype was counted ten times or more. The CDR3: CASSQVLGEQYF. The DNA for the CDR3 is TGTGCCAGCAGCCAAGTCCTCGGCGAGCAGTACTTC. This chain links TRBV12-3 or TRBV12-4 with TRBJ2-7; no clear D gene. The CDR3 totals 12 residues. The V gene lost 6 bases and the J gene lost 6 bases, with 12 bases spanning the gap.

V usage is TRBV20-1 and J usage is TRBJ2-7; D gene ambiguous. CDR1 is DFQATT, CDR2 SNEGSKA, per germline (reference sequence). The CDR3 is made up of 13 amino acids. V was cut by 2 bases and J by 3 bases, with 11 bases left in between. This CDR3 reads CSARYPGLYEQYF. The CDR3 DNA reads TGCAGTGCTAGATACCCGGGTCTCTACGAGCAGTACTTC.

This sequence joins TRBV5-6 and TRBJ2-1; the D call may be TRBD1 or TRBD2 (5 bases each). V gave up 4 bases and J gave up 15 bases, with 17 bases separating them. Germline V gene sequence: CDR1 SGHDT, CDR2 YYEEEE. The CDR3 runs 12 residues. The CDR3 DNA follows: TGTGCCAGCAGCACCGGGACCGAGGGTGCGTTCTTC. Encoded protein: CASSTGTEGAFF.

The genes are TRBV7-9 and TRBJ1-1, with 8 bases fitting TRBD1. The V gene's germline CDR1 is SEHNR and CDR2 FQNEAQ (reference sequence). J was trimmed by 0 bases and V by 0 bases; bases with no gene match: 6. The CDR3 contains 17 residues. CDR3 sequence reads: CASSLAPGQGMNTEAFF. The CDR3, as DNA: TGTGCCAGCAGCTTAGCTCCTGGACAGGGAATGAACACTGAAGCTTTCTTT.

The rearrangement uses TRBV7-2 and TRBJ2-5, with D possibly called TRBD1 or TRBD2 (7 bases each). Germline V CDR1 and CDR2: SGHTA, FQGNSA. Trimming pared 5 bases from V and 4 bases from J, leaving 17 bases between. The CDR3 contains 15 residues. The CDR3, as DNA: TGTGCCAGCAGCCAGGGGGGGGCAGGCGGAGAGACCCAGTACTTC. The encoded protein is CASSQGGAGGETQYF.

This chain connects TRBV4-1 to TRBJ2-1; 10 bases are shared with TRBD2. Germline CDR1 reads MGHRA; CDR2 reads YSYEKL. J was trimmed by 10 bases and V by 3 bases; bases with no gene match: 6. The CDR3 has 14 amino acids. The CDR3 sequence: CASSHLQREGEQFF. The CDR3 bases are TGCGCCAGCAGCCACCTACAGCGGGAGGGCGAGCAGTTCTTC.

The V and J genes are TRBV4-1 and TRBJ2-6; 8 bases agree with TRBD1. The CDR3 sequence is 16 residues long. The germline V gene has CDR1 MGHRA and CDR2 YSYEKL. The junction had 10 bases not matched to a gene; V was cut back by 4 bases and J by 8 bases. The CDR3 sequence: CASSRVQDRDTNVLTF. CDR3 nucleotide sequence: TGCGCCAGCAGCCGAGTTCAGGACAGGGATACCAACGTCCTGACTTTC.

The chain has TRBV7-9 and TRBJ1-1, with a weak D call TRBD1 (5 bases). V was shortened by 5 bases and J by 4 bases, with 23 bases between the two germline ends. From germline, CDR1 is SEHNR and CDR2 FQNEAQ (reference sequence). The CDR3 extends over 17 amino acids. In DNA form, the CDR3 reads TGTGCCAGCAGCCCGAGCGGACCGCGGGACGGGGGCACTGAAGCTTTCTTT. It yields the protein CASSPSGPRDGGTEAFF. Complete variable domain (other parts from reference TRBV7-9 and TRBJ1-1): DTGVSQNPRHKITKRGQNVTFRCDPISEHNRLYWYRQTLGQGPEFLTYFQNEAQLEKSRLLSDRFSAERPKGSFSTLEIQRTEQGDSAMYLCASSPSGPRDGGTEAFFGQGTRLTVV.

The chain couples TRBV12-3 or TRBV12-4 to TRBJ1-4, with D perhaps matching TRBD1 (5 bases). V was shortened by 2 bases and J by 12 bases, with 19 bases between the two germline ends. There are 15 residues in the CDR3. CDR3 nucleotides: TGTGCCAGCAGTTTAATGTCCCCGGGGGAACCAGAACTGTTTTTT. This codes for CASSLMSPGEPELFF.

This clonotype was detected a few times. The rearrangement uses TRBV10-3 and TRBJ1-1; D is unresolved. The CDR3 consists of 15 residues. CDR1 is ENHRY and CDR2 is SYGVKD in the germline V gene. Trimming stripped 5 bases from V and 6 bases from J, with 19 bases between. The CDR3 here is CAISQRIRENPEAFF. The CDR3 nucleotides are TGTGCCATCAGTCAGAGAATAAGGGAGAATCCTGAAGCTTTCTTT.

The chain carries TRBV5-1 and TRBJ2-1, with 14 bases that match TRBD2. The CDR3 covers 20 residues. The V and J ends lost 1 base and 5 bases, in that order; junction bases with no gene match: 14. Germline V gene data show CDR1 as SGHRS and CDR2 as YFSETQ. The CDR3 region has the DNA TGCGCCAGCAGCTTGATAAGACTAGCGGGGGGGATAGGCCTGAACAATGAGCAGTTCTTC. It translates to CASSLIRLAGGIGLNNEQFF.

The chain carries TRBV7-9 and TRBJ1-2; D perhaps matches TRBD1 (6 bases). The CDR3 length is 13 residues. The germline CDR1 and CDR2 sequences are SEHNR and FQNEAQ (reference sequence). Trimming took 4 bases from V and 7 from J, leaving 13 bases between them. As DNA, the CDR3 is TGTGCCAGCAGCTCGAACAGGGAGGGTGGCTACACCTTC. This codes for CASSSNREGGYTF.

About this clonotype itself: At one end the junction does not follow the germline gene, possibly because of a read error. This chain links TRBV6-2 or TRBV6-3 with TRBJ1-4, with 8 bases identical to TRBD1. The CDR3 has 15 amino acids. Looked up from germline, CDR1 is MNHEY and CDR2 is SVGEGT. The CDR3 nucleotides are TGTGCCAGCGGTTACTCCACGACAGGGGAGGAAAAACTGTTTTTT. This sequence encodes CASGYSTTGEEKLFF.

The CDR3 DNA sequence: TGTGCCAGCCGGGCGGGCGGGACCTACAATGAGCAGTTCTTC. Protein sequence: CASRAGGTYNEQFF. J is TRBJ2-1 and V is TRBV6-2 or TRBV6-3; TRBD2 is a possible D gene (6 bases). Germline assignment: CDR1 MNHEY and CDR2 SVGEGT. This CDR3 comprises 14 residues. With 8 bases removed from V and 2 bases from J, the gap between germline ends came to 13 bases.

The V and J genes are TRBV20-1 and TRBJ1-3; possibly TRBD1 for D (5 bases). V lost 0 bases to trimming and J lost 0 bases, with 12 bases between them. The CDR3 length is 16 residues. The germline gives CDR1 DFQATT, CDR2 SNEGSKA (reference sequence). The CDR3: CSARDSREPSGNTIYF. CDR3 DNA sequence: TGCAGTGCTAGAGATTCCAGGGAACCCTCTGGAAACACCATATATTTT.

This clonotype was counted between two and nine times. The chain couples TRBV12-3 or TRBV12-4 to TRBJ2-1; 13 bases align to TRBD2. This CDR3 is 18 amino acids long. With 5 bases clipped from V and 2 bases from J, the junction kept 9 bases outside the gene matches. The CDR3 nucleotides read TGTGCCAGCAGTCTGACTAGCGGGAGGCGTAAACCCTACAATGAGCAGTTCTTC. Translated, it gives CASSLTSGRRKPYNEQFF.

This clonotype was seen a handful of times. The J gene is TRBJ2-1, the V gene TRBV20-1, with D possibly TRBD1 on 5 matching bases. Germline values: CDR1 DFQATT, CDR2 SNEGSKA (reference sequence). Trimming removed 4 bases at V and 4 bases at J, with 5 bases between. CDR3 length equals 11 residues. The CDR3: CSATGYNEQFF. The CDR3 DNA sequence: TGCAGTGCTACAGGGTACAATGAGCAGTTCTTC.

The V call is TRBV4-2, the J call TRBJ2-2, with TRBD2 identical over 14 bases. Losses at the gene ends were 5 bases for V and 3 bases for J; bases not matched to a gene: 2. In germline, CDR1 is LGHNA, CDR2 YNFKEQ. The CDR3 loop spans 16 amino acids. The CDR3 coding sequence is TGTGCCAGCAGCAAGGGACTAGCGGGAGACACCGGGGAGCTGTTTTTT. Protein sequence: CASSKGLAGDTGELFF.

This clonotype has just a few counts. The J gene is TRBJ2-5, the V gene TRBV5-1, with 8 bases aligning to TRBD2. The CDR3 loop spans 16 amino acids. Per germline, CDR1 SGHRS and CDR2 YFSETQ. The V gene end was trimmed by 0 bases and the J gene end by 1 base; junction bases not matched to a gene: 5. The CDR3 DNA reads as TGCGCCAGCAGCTTGGGGGTAGCGGGGACCCAAGAGACCCAGTACTTC. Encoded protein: CASSLGVAGTQETQYF.

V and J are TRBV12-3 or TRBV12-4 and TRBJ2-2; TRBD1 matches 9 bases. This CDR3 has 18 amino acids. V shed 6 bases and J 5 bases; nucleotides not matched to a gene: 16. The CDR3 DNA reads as TGTGCCAGCAGCCCACCTACTTCCGGGACAGGGCTTACCGGGGAGCTGTTTTTT. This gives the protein CASSPPTSGTGLTGELFF.